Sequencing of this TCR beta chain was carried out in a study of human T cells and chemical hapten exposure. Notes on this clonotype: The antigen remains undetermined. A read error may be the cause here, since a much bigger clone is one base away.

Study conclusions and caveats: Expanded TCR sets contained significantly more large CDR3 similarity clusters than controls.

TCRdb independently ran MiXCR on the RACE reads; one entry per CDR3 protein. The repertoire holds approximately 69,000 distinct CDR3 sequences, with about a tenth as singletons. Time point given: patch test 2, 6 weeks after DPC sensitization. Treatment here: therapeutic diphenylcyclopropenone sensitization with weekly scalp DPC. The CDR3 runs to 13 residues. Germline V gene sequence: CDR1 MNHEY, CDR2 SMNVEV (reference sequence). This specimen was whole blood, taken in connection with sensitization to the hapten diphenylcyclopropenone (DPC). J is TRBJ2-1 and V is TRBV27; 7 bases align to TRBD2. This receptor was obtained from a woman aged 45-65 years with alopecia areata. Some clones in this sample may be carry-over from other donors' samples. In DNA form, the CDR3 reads TGTGCCAGCAGGGACTCGACGGGAGGCGAGCGGTTCTTC. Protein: CASRDSTGGERFF.